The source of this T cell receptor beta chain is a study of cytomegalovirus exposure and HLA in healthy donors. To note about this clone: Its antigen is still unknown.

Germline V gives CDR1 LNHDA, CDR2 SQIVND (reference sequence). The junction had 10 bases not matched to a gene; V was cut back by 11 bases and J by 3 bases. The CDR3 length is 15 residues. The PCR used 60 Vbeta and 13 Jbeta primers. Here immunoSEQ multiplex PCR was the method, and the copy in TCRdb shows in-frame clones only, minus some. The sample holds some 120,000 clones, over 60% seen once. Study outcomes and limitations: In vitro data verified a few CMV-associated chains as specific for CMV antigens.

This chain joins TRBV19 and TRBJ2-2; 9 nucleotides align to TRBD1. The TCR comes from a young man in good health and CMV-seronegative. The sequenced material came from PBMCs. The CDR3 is CASKSGTGYTGELFF. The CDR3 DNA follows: TGTGCCTCCAAATCCGGGACAGGGTACACCGGGGAGCTGTTTTTT.